Below, 28 T cell receptor beta chains from the same sample are listed, as sequenced in a study of T cell responses to AZD1222 COVID-19 vaccine. Method: immunoSEQ multiplex PCR; TCRdb's copy keeps in-frame clones and lacks some. The sample consists of about 140,000 clones, approximately 90% of them appearing once. Sequenced here: peripheral blood, sampled 28 days after the second AZD1222 dose. The receptors were gathered from an adult who received the AZD1222 COVID-19 vaccine.

The chain is built from TRBV6-2 or TRBV6-3 and TRBJ2-7, with 11 bases matching TRBD1. From germline, CDR1 is MNHEY and CDR2 SVGEGT. The CDR3 is made up of 14 amino acids. Trimming at V came to 6 bases and at J to 2 bases, leaving 3 bases not matched to a gene. CDR3 bases: TGTGCCAGCAGCCTGGGACAGGGGGCCTACGAGCAGTACTTC. Translated: CASSLGQGAYEQYF.

The CDR3 DNA is TGTGCCAGCAGTTACTCGGCCGGGACCGAGACTTACGAGCAGTACTTC. The encoded protein is CASSYSAGTETYEQYF. This chain connects TRBV6-5 to TRBJ2-7, with D possibly called TRBD1 or TRBD2 (5 bases each). The V end was cut by 0 bases, the J end by 4 bases, with 16 bases between. There are 16 residues in the CDR3. Germline-derived CDR1 and CDR2 are MNHEY and SVGAGI.

This clone was seen once. This rearrangement joins TRBV6-1 to TRBJ2-1; the match to TRBD2 covers 10 bases. Germline trimming cut 4 bases from V and 9 bases from J; bases unmatched to any gene: 15. This CDR3 spans 17 amino acids. The germline CDR1 and CDR2 sequences are MNHNS and SASEGT. CDR3 coding DNA: TGTGCCAGCAGTGGAAGGCCCCGGGCTAGCGGGAGTGGTGAGCAGTTCTTC. Protein sequence: CASSGRPRASGSGEQFF.

The chain uses TRBV18 and TRBJ2-3; TRBD1 might be the D (7 bases). The CDR3 runs 13 residues. Trimming stripped 4 bases from V and 5 bases from J, with 10 bases between. Germline values: CDR1 KGHSH, CDR2 LQKENI. The CDR3 DNA reads as TGTGCCAGCTCACGACAGGGACTAGATACGCAGTATTTT. This encodes CASSRQGLDTQYF.

The V call is TRBV5-1, the J call TRBJ1-3, with a possible D match to TRBD1 (5 bases). Germline loops: CDR1 SGHRS, CDR2 YFSETQ. Trimming took 3 bases from V and 3 from J, leaving 10 bases between them. This CDR3 comprises 14 residues. CDR3 bases: TGCGCCAGCAGCTCCGGGACGCATGGAAACACCATATATTTT. Translated, it gives CASSSGTHGNTIYF.

The chain couples TRBV20-1 to TRBJ1-4; D is possibly TRBD1 (5 bases). CDR3 length equals 16 residues. CDR1 DFQATT and CDR2 SNEGSKA come from the germline V gene (reference sequence). V lost 3 bases and J 3 bases, leaving 17 bases between the germline ends. The CDR3 bases are TGCAGTGCTAGTCTCCCTCGGCAGGGCCCTAATGAAAAACTGTTTTTT. This translates into CSASLPRQGPNEKLFF.

J is TRBJ1-3 and V is TRBV6-5; D unclear. The CDR3 is 15 residues long. The germline CDR1 and CDR2 sequences are MNHEY and SVGAGI. V was clipped by 2 bases and J by 7 bases, with 15 bases between them. The DNA of the CDR3 is TGTGCCAGCAGTTACCCGGGCCTCGGGGTGAACACCATATATTTT. Its translation is CASSYPGLGVNTIYF.

The chain couples TRBV19 to TRBJ1-1; 8 bases are shared with TRBD1. Germline lookup yields CDR1 LNHDA and CDR2 SQIVND (reference sequence). The CDR3 totals 15 residues. After removal of 5 bases from V and 1 base from J, the junction contained 6 bases not matched to a gene. CDR3 region: CASSEQGGKNTEAFF. As DNA, the CDR3 is TGTGCCAGTAGTGAACAGGGGGGCAAGAACACTGAAGCTTTCTTT. The whole variable domain, remainder taken from reference TRBV19 and TRBJ1-1, is DGGITQSPKYLFRKEGQNVTLSCEQNLNHDAMYWYRQDPGQGLRLIYYSQIVNDFQKGDIAEGYSVSREKKESFPLTVTSAQKNPTAFYLCASSEQGGKNTEAFFGQGTRLTVV.

V gene TRBV25-1 combines with J gene TRBJ1-2; D remains ambiguous. Germline CDR1 is MGHDK and CDR2 is SYGVNS. The length of the CDR3 is 13 residues. V was shortened by 3 bases and J by 8 bases, with 13 bases between the two germline ends. Here the CDR3 reads CASSDRQTGGYTF. CDR3 coding DNA: TGTGCCAGCAGTGATCGGCAGACGGGCGGCTACACCTTC.

The CDR3 DNA reads TGTGCCAGCAGTTTTTGGACAGGGGGTAATTCACCCCTCCACTTT. It yields the protein CASSFWTGGNSPLHF. This chain links TRBV6-5 with TRBJ1-6; 10 bases map to TRBD1. This CDR3 comprises 15 residues. Germline CDR1 MNHEY, CDR2 SVGAGI. The junction had 3 bases not matched to a gene; V was cut back by 4 bases and J by 6 bases.

This chain links TRBV2 with TRBJ1-5; D gene uncertain. The germline gives CDR1 SNHLY, CDR2 FYNNEI. Trimming took off 2 bases at V and 0 bases at J, with 5 bases between the two ends. The CDR3 consists of 14 residues. Here the CDR3 reads CASSELHSNQPQHF. CDR3 in DNA: TGTGCCAGCAGTGAATTACATAGCAATCAGCCCCAGCATTTT.

The CDR3 protein is CASSSGAYGYTF. DNA for the CDR3: TGTGCCAGCAGCTCCGGGGCCTATGGCTACACCTTC. The chain carries TRBV7-9 and TRBJ1-2, with D maybe TRBD1 (5 bases). Trimming left V 4 bases short and J 4 bases short, with 7 bases between. The CDR3 contains 12 residues. CDR1 is SEHNR and CDR2 is FQNEAQ in the germline V gene (reference sequence).

This chain connects TRBV2 to TRBJ2-2; D might be TRBD1 (6 bases). CDR3 length: 15 residues. V lost 2 bases and J 2 bases, leaving 9 bases between the germline ends. In germline, CDR1 is SNHLY, CDR2 FYNNEI. The CDR3 here is CASSEQGFNTGELFF. DNA for the CDR3: TGTGCCAGCAGTGAACAGGGGTTTAACACCGGGGAGCTGTTTTTT.

The J gene is TRBJ1-3, the V gene TRBV10-2, with D possibly matching TRBD1 (5 bases). This CDR3 has 15 residues. Germline values: CDR1 WSHSY, CDR2 SAAADI. V dropped 6 bases and J dropped 0 bases, with 12 bases sitting between them. CDR3 loop: CASRGTASSGNTIYF. CDR3 sequence (DNA): TGCGCCAGCAGGGGGACCGCTAGCTCTGGAAACACCATATATTTT.

This chain connects TRBV6-2 or TRBV6-3 to TRBJ2-7, with D possibly TRBD1 on 5 matching bases. The CDR3 totals 13 residues. The V gene's germline CDR1 is MNHEY and CDR2 SVGEGT. Trimming left V 5 bases short and J 7 bases short, with 15 bases between. Here the CDR3 reads CASSRSRDLEQYF. CDR3 bases: TGTGCCAGCAGTCGAAGCAGGGATTTGGAGCAGTACTTC.

The rearrangement joins TRBV6-5 to TRBJ1-1; D gene uncertain. The CDR3 spans 15 residues. The V gene lost 7 bases and the J gene lost 2 bases, with 17 bases spanning the gap. The germline gives CDR1 MNHEY, CDR2 SVGAGI. In DNA form, the CDR3 reads TGTGCCAGCACCCCTTTATGGGCCGATAACACTGAAGCTTTCTTT. Translating it yields CASTPLWADNTEAFF.

The chain links TRBV28 to TRBJ2-2; D is uncertain. The germline V gene has CDR1 MDHEN and CDR2 SYDVKM. The length of the CDR3 is 11 residues. The V and J ends lost 4 bases and 9 bases respectively, with 6 bases between them. The CDR3 region has the DNA TGTGCCAGCAGTTCATTCCGGGAGCTGTTTTTT. This sequence encodes CASSSFRELFF.

The rearrangement links TRBV4-2 to TRBJ2-3; D unresolved. This CDR3 comprises 15 residues. The germline V and J ends were trimmed by 0 bases and 0 bases, with 7 bases remaining between them. CDR1 is LGHNA, CDR2 YNFKEQ, per germline. In nucleotides, the CDR3 is TGTGCCAGCAGCCAAGAAGACGGTAGCACAGATACGCAGTATTTT. This translates into CASSQEDGSTDTQYF.

This chain uses TRBV24-1 with TRBJ1-4; D remains ambiguous. The CDR3 is 14 amino acids. V shed 2 bases and J shed 8 bases, with 11 bases lying between them. Germline V gives CDR1 KGHDR, CDR2 SFDVKD. The CDR3 sequence: CATSDSVSGEKLFF. Written as DNA, the CDR3 is TGTGCCACCAGTGATTCGGTATCAGGAGAAAAACTGTTTTTT.

The chain combines TRBV4-1 with TRBJ1-2; weak D call: TRBD1 (5 bases). The germline gives CDR1 MGHRA, CDR2 YSYEKL. There are 16 residues in the CDR3. V was trimmed by 0 bases and J by 4 bases, leaving 15 bases between them. The CDR3 nucleotides read TGCGCCAGCAGCCAAGATGCTGCGGGGGGTTTCTATGGCTACACCTTC. Residues: CASSQDAAGGFYGYTF.

This chain joins TRBV19 and TRBJ1-4, with D possibly being TRBD1 (5 bases). V was cut by 6 bases and J by 8 bases, with 16 bases left in between. CDR3 length: 14 residues. The germline V gene encodes CDR1 LNHDA and CDR2 SQIVND (reference sequence). The CDR3 coding sequence is TGTGCCAGTAGCGACCCAGGGTTCAGGGAAAAACTGTTTTTT. It translates to CASSDPGFREKLFF.

This CDR3 reads CASSIQDYGYTF. CDR3 nucleotides: TGCGCCAGCAGCATACAGGACTATGGCTACACCTTC. This chain uses TRBV5-1 with TRBJ1-2; maybe TRBD1 (5 bases). Per the germline V gene, CDR1 is SGHRS and CDR2 is YFSETQ. Trimming stripped 4 bases from V and 3 bases from J, with 7 bases between. The CDR3 length is 12 residues.

The chain carries TRBV18 and TRBJ2-4, with D unclear. Trimming stripped 2 bases from V and 0 bases from J, with 11 bases between. The CDR3 is 16 amino acids. The germline gives CDR1 KGHSH, CDR2 LQKENI. The CDR3 protein is CASSPSSILAKNIQYF. In nucleotides, the CDR3 is TGTGCCAGCTCACCAAGTTCAATCTTAGCCAAAAACATTCAGTACTTC.

The rearrangement uses TRBV19 and TRBJ1-6, with TRBD1 as a possible D gene (5 bases). There are 14 residues in the CDR3. The germline V gene has CDR1 LNHDA and CDR2 SQIVND (reference sequence). Trimming cost V 6 bases and J 12 bases, with 18 bases left between them. Here the CDR3 DNA reads TGTGCCAGTAGCCGGGGACCGGACATAGGACCCCTCCACTTT. This encodes CASSRGPDIGPLHF.

This clone was seen once. DNA of the CDR3: TGTGCCATCAGAAGTACAGGGGATCAAGGCTACACCTTC. Its protein product is CAIRSTGDQGYTF. The chain has TRBV10-3 and TRBJ1-2, with 7 bases matching TRBD1. Germline CDR1 and CDR2: ENHRY and SYGVKD. V gave up 6 bases and J gave up 8 bases; unmatched junction bases: 9. This CDR3 contains 13 residues.

This chain joins TRBV7-2 and TRBJ2-3; D is uncertain. The CDR3 is made up of 15 amino acids. The germline CDR1 and CDR2 sequences are SGHTA and FQGNSA. With 4 bases removed from V and 4 bases from J, the gap between germline ends came to 15 bases. This chain's CDR3 is CASSYRRSIADTQYF. The CDR3 nucleotides are TGTGCCAGCAGCTACCGTAGGTCGATAGCAGATACGCAGTATTTT.

The rearrangement joins TRBV9 to TRBJ2-7; D is possibly TRBD1 (6 bases). Trimming pared 0 bases from V and 2 bases from J, leaving 12 bases between. Germline V gene data show CDR1 as SGDLS and CDR2 as YYNGEE. The CDR3 loop spans 15 amino acids. CDR3 coding DNA: TGTGCCAGCAGCGTAGATGGACAGCGAACCTACGAGCAGTACTTC. Residues: CASSVDGQRTYEQYF.

The V call is TRBV6-4, the J call TRBJ1-6; D perhaps matches TRBD1 (5 bases). Per germline, CDR1 MRHNA and CDR2 SNTAGT. The CDR3 contains 14 residues. The V end was cut by 5 bases, the J end by 5 bases, with 10 bases between. The CDR3 region has the DNA TGTGCCAGCAGTAAGGGGTTTGATAATTCACCCCTCCACTTT. Its protein product is CASSKGFDNSPLHF.